Listed here are 3 T cell receptor beta chains from one sample, sequenced in a study of CD8+ T cells in alopecia areata. Extracted RNA was reverse transcribed into cDNA, the sequencing template. The data were produced by immunoSEQ multiplex PCR, yet TCRdb's version contains in-frame clones alone and is incomplete. The sample lists about 180,000 clones, 59% occurring once. The sample was CD4+ T cells sorted from blood, taken at week 0. The receptors come from a human donor with alopecia areata.

The CDR3 DNA follows: TGTGCCATCAGTGAGCCTCAGGGGGTCGGCTCCTACGAGCAGTACTTC. Translation: CAISEPQGVGSYEQYF. The genes are TRBV10-3 and TRBJ2-7; 7 bases are a match to TRBD1. The CDR3 loop spans 16 amino acids. Germline-derived CDR1 and CDR2 are ENHRY and SYGVKD. V lost 2 bases to trimming and J lost 0 bases; unmatched junction nucleotides: 7.

The chain couples TRBV2 to TRBJ2-7; D unclear. Germline CDR1 and CDR2: SNHLY and FYNNEI. This CDR3 is built from 13 residues. V lost 7 bases, J lost 2 bases, and 12 bases lay in between. CDR3 region: CASNKDQTYEQYF. CDR3 DNA sequence: TGTGCCAGCAATAAGGACCAAACCTACGAGCAGTACTTC. The whole variable domain, remainder taken from reference TRBV2 and TRBJ2-7, is EPEVTQTPSHQVTQMGQEVILRCVPISNHLYFYWYRQILGQKVEFLVSFYNNEISEKSEIFDDQFSVERPDGSNFTLKIRSTKLEDSAMYFCASNKDQTYEQYFGPGTRLTVT.

The chain carries TRBV5-6 and TRBJ2-7, with 9 bases fitting TRBD1. Germline V gene lookup returns CDR1 SGHDT and CDR2 YYEEEE. With V trimmed by 5 bases and J by 5 bases, 8 bases remained unmatched. The CDR3 loop spans 14 amino acids. The chain's CDR3 is CASSPVGQGDEQYF. The CDR3 DNA reads TGTGCCAGCAGTCCGGTGGGACAGGGCGACGAGCAGTACTTC.